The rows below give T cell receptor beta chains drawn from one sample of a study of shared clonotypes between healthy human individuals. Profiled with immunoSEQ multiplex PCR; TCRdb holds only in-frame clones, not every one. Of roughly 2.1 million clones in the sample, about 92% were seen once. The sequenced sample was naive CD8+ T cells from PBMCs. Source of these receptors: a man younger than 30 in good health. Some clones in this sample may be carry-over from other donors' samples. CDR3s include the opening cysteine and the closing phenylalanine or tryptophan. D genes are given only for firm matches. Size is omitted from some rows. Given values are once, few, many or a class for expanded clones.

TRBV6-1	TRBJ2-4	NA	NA	CASSDLGAKNIQYF	TGTGCCAGCAGTGACCTTGGTGCCAAAAACATTCAGTACTTC
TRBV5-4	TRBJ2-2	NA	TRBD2	CASSLLAGGTGELFF	TGTGCCAGCAGCTTACTAGCGGGAGGGACCGGGGAGCTGTTTTTT
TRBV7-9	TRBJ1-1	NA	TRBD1	CASSTRQGAANTEAFF	TGTGCCAGCAGCACTCGACAGGGGGCGGCGAACACTGAAGCTTTCTTT
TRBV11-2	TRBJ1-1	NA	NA	CASSLATKNTEAFF	TGTGCCAGCAGCTTGGCCACGAAGAACACTGAAGCTTTCTTT
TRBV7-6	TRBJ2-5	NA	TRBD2	CASSLVPLAGLQETQYF	TGTGCCAGCAGCTTAGTTCCTCTAGCGGGGCTGCAAGAGACCCAGTACTTC
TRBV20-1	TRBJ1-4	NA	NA	CSARGEKLFF	TGCAGTGCTAGGGGGGAAAAACTGTTTTTT
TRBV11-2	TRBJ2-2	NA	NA	CASSEAGGPRGGELFF	TGTGCCAGCAGTGAAGCGGGCGGACCGAGGGGCGGGGAGCTGTTTTTT
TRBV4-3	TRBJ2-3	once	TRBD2	CASSQEPGLAEENTQYF	TGCGCCAGCAGCCAAGAACCGGGACTAGCGGAAGAGAATACGCAGTATTTT
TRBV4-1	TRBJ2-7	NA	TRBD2	CASSQDRLAGVVYEQYF	TGCGCCAGCAGCCAAGACCGACTAGCGGGAGTGGTGTACGAGCAGTACTTC
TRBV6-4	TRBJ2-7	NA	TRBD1	CASSAGTGLWHEQYF	TGTGCCAGCAGTGCCGGGACAGGACTTTGGCACGAGCAGTACTTC